This T cell receptor (beta chain) was found in a study of blood T cells in healthy people across ages. Study-wide points: Diversity of TCR beta per million T cells declined in a roughly linear way with age. Long-lived donors exceeded aged donors in naive CD4+ cells and diversity.

Trimming cost V 5 bases and J 8 bases, with 22 bases left between them. There are 16 residues in the CDR3. Germline V gene data show CDR1 as MDHEN and CDR2 as SYDVKM. With regard to this clonotype: What it recognizes is unknown.

The second PCR ran about 6 to 11 cycles with a sample-barcoded 5' primer and J-beta primers. MiXCR, run by TCRdb on the 5' RACE reads, gives a single entry per CDR3 protein. The sample carries about 810,000 distinct CDR3 sequences, approximately 35% recorded once. The specimen sequenced was blood. The receptor was isolated from a young man in good health. The chain combines TRBV28 with TRBJ2-1, with D possibly matching TRBD2 (6 bases). This CDR3 reads CASSTGGAFPRHEQFF. CDR3 in DNA: TGTGCCAGCAGTACCGGCGGGGCGTTCCCACGCCATGAGCAGTTCTTC.